The 20 T cell receptor beta chains given below trace back to one sample, sequenced in a study of T cell responses to AZD1222 COVID-19 vaccine. Method: immunoSEQ multiplex PCR; TCRdb's copy keeps in-frame clones and lacks some. The repertoire consists of roughly 67,000 clones, with approximately 88% occurring once and the leading ten covering about 20%. The sequences come from peripheral blood, collected on day 0 of AZD1222 vaccination. All receptors derive from an adult in good health.

The chain couples TRBV11-2 to TRBJ1-4; weak D call: TRBD1 (5 bases). The length of the CDR3 is 14 residues. Per the germline V gene, CDR1 is SGHAT and CDR2 is FQNNGV. Trimming removed 5 bases from V and 7 bases from J, with 14 bases in between. The CDR3 bases are TGTGCCAGCAGCCAAGCCAGGGACGGTGAAAAACTGTTTTTT. Translation gives CASSQARDGEKLFF.

The chain couples TRBV5-1 to TRBJ1-1, with TRBD1 as a possible D gene (5 bases). Germline V gene data show CDR1 as SGHRS and CDR2 as YFSETQ. The CDR3 runs 15 residues. Trimming shortened V by 0 bases and J by 0 bases, and 9 bases separated the two germline ends. CDR3 in amino acids: CASSLVRQMNTEAFF. The CDR3 DNA sequence: TGCGCCAGCAGCTTGGTTCGACAGATGAACACTGAAGCTTTCTTT.

The chain is built from TRBV7-9 and TRBJ1-2; the match to TRBD1 covers 8 bases. Germline V gene data show CDR1 as SEHNR and CDR2 as FQNEAQ (reference sequence). V shed 1 base and J 0 bases; nucleotides not matched to a gene: 4. The CDR3 consists of 16 residues. The DNA of the CDR3 is TGTGCCAGCAGCTTAGATCAGGGGGCTTCTAACTATGGCTACACCTTC. Translating it yields CASSLDQGASNYGYTF.

V and J are TRBV28 and TRBJ1-1; no reliable D call. V was shortened by 6 bases and J by 6 bases, with 14 bases between the two germline ends. CDR1 is MDHEN and CDR2 is SYDVKM in the germline V gene. This CDR3 is built from 13 residues. The CDR3 region is CASSPAKGPEAFF. The CDR3 coding sequence is TGTGCCAGCAGCCCCGCAAAAGGGCCTGAAGCTTTCTTT.

V gene TRBV11-3 combines with J gene TRBJ2-2, with a tentative D call TRBD1 (6 bases). This CDR3 comprises 15 residues. CDR1 and CDR2 from the germline V gene are SGHNT and YENEEA. V gave up 5 bases and J gave up 4 bases, with 14 bases separating them. The CDR3 DNA reads TGTGCCAGCAGCACCGGCCAGGGGAGCACCGGGGAGCTGTTTTTT. It specifies CASSTGQGSTGELFF.

The chain joins TRBV19 to TRBJ1-5; perhaps TRBD1 as D (5 bases). Trimming took 5 bases from V and 4 from J, leaving 15 bases between them. The germline CDR1 and CDR2 sequences are LNHDA and SQIVND (reference sequence). The CDR3 has 15 amino acids. Here the CDR3 reads CASSQGEKTNQPQHF. The CDR3 DNA sequence: TGTGCCAGTAGTCAGGGCGAAAAGACTAATCAGCCCCAGCATTTT. The whole variable domain, remainder taken from reference TRBV19 and TRBJ1-5, is DGGITQSPKYLFRKEGQNVTLSCEQNLNHDAMYWYRQDPGQGLRLIYYSQIVNDFQKGDIAEGYSVSREKKESFPLTVTSAQKNPTAFYLCASSQGEKTNQPQHFGDGTRLSIL.

V gene TRBV4-1 combines with J gene TRBJ2-2; 7 bases map to TRBD1. Trimming took 1 base from V and 2 from J; bases not matched to a gene: 4. Germline values: CDR1 MGHRA, CDR2 YSYEKL. The CDR3 sequence is 16 residues long. The DNA for the CDR3 is TGCGCCAGCAGCCAAGGCACAGGGGCAAACACCGGGGAGCTGTTTTTT. It encodes CASSQGTGANTGELFF.

The chain is built from TRBV2 and TRBJ2-4; D unresolved. Trimming pared 0 bases from V and 2 bases from J, leaving 8 bases between. This CDR3 spans 15 amino acids. Germline V gene lookup returns CDR1 SNHLY and CDR2 FYNNEI. In nucleotides, the CDR3 is TGTGCCAGCAGTGAAGCAGGGTTTACCAAAAACATTCAGTACTTC. Protein: CASSEAGFTKNIQYF.

The chain employs TRBV12-3 or TRBV12-4 and TRBJ2-2, with no clear D. The CDR3 is 13 residues long. Trimming cost V 6 bases and J 5 bases, with 10 bases left between them. CDR3 protein: CASSLMRTGELFF. In DNA form, the CDR3 reads TGTGCCAGCAGCCTGATGAGGACCGGGGAGCTGTTTTTT.

The J gene is TRBJ1-5, the V gene TRBV6-5, with 8 nucleotides matching TRBD1. With 6 bases clipped from V and 7 bases from J, the junction kept 8 bases outside the gene matches. The germline V gene encodes CDR1 MNHEY and CDR2 SVGAGI. This CDR3 has 14 residues. The CDR3: CASRDQGAGQPQHF. The CDR3 nucleotides are TGTGCCAGCAGAGATCAGGGGGCTGGGCAGCCCCAGCATTTT.

The chain combines TRBV9 with TRBJ1-3, with D tentatively TRBD1 (5 bases). V lost 0 bases and J lost 4, with 17 bases in between. CDR3 length: 17 amino acids. The germline V gene has CDR1 SGDLS and CDR2 YYNGEE. CDR3: CASSVAGEGVLGNTIYF. The CDR3 DNA reads as TGTGCCAGCAGCGTAGCTGGGGAAGGGGTTTTAGGAAACACCATATATTTT.

V is TRBV6-4 and J is TRBJ2-5; TRBD1 might be the D (5 bases). Trimming removed 5 bases at V and 2 bases at J, with 9 bases between. The CDR3 is 13 residues long. Germline CDR1 reads MRHNA; CDR2 reads SNTAGT. The CDR3 region has the DNA TGTGCCAGCAGTTCGACAGAGCAAGAGACCCAGTACTTC. Protein product: CASSSTEQETQYF.

The chain recombines TRBV7-8 with TRBJ1-1; 7 nucleotides match TRBD1. This CDR3 contains 13 residues. J gave up 8 bases and V 1 base, and 4 bases lay outside the gene matches. Per the germline V gene, CDR1 is SGHVS and CDR2 is FQNEAQ. CDR3 DNA: TGTGCCAGCAGCTTAGTTCCAGGGGGAGAAGCTTTCTTT. Amino acids: CASSLVPGGEAFF. The full variable domain, in which reference TRBV7-8 and TRBJ1-1 provide the parts outside the CDR3, is GAGVSQSPRYKVAKRGQDVALRCDPISGHVSLFWYQQALGQGPEFLTYFQNEAQLDKSGLPSDRFFAERPEGSVSTLKIQRTQQEDSAVYLCASSLVPGGEAFFGQGTRLTVV.

The chain couples TRBV13 to TRBJ1-5, with D hard to call. V was pared by 5 bases and J by 4 bases, with 12 bases between. CDR1 is PRHDT, CDR2 FYEKMQ, per germline (reference sequence). This CDR3 spans 14 amino acids. The CDR3 nucleotides read TGTGCCAGCAGCAGCTCAAGGAGAAATCAGCCCCAGCATTTT. Residues: CASSSSRRNQPQHF.

This rearrangement joins TRBV5-4 to TRBJ1-1; D is unresolved. In germline, CDR1 is SGHNT, CDR2 YYREEE (reference sequence). This CDR3 has 11 residues. Between the trimmed V and J ends, which lost 6 bases and 4 bases, there was a span of 7 bases. The CDR3 sequence: CASKGGTEAFF. The CDR3 DNA follows: TGTGCCAGCAAGGGAGGCACTGAAGCTTTCTTT. Full variable domain (rest looked up from reference TRBV5-4 and TRBJ1-1): ETGVTQSPTHLIKTRGQQVTLRCSSQSGHNTVSWYQQALGQGPQFIFQYYREEENGRGNFPPRFSGLQFPNYSSELNVNALELDDSALYLCASKGGTEAFFGQGTRLTVV.

The genes are TRBV12-3 or TRBV12-4 and TRBJ2-3, with D uncertain. Trimming removed 4 bases at V and 2 bases at J, with 7 bases between. This CDR3 has 13 amino acids. CDR3 sequence (DNA): TGTGCCAGCAGTTCGACATCCACAGATACGCAGTATTTT. It encodes CASSSTSTDTQYF.

This chain links TRBV7-9 with TRBJ1-2; D gene uncertain. V was cut by 3 bases and J by 7 bases, with 12 bases left in between. CDR1 is SEHNR, CDR2 FQNEAQ, per germline (reference sequence). The CDR3 consists of 13 residues. CDR3 loop: CASSFRDGSGYTF. In nucleotides, the CDR3 is TGTGCCAGCAGCTTTAGGGATGGGTCTGGCTACACCTTC.

The CDR3 DNA reads TGTGCCAGCAGCTCCGTCGGGGGGCCCTTCACAGATACGCAGTATTTT. This codes for CASSSVGGPFTDTQYF. The chain uses TRBV11-2 and TRBJ2-3; a possible D gene is TRBD2 (7 bases). This CDR3 contains 16 residues. Trimming removed 4 bases at V and 2 bases at J, with 16 bases between. Looked up from germline, CDR1 is SGHAT and CDR2 is FQNNGV.

The chain combines TRBV25-1 with TRBJ2-2; D is unresolved. There are 12 residues in the CDR3. Deletions cut 5 bases from V and 6 bases from J, with 7 bases between. Germline assignment: CDR1 MGHDK and CDR2 SYGVNS. CDR3 protein: CASSPRAGELFF. CDR3 DNA: TGTGCCAGCAGTCCCCGGGCCGGGGAGCTGTTTTTT.

This clone was picked up a small number of times. The rearrangement links TRBV27 to TRBJ2-7; D remains ambiguous. Germline CDR1 and CDR2: MNHEY and SMNVEV (reference sequence). This CDR3 comprises 12 residues. The ends were cut back, 4 bases at V and 0 bases at J, with 4 bases in the middle. CDR3 DNA sequence: TGTGCCAGCAGTTCTAACTCCTACGAGCAGTACTTC. This encodes CASSSNSYEQYF.